These 10 T cell receptor beta chains share one sample of origin, sequenced in a study of shared clonotypes between healthy human individuals (dated by TCRdb to about 2020). Library preparation employed the immunoSEQ multiplex PCR assay. TCRdb re-hosts the immuneACCESS table, in-frame sequences only. Its copies lack some clones; in the studies checked, an unresolved V gene accounts for under half of them, and the cause for the rest is not known. The sample yields some 600,000 clones; roughly 95% were counted once. The ten largest clones capture more than 0.085% of the sample. CD8 naive samples consisted of CD45RO-negative cells that were positively selected for CCR7, yielding a CD45RA+CCR7+ population without TemRA cells. Sequenced: naive CD8+ T cells sorted from blood. The cell subset or site label, read with the paper, signifies: CD45RA+CCR7+. These receptors originate from a woman in her thirties in good health.

This chain uses TRBV27 with TRBJ2-1, with a weak D call TRBD2 (6 bases). Germline CDR1 reads MNHEY; CDR2 reads SMNVEV (reference sequence). V was cut by 2 bases and J by 4 bases, with 15 bases left in between. CDR3 length: 16 amino acids. CDR3 in amino acids: CASSLRSAGTYNEQFF. CDR3 nucleotide sequence: TGTGCCAGCAGTTTAAGATCGGCAGGGACTTACAATGAGCAGTTCTTC.

This chain connects TRBV10-1 to TRBJ2-2; the D is unclear. Deletions cut 6 bases from V and 10 bases from J, with 15 bases between. Germline V gene data show CDR1 as WNHNN and CDR2 as SYGVQD (reference sequence). CDR3 length equals 13 residues. CDR3 amino acids: CASRVTRPEELFF. Here the CDR3 DNA reads TGCGCCAGCAGGGTAACCCGACCTGAGGAGCTGTTTTTT.

The chain carries TRBV6-5 and TRBJ1-2; D not certain. The V gene's germline CDR1 is MNHEY and CDR2 SVGAGI. The V gene lost 6 bases and the J gene lost 0 bases, with 11 bases spanning the gap. This CDR3 spans 14 amino acids. CDR3 loop: CASRPTPANYGYTF. CDR3 in DNA: TGTGCCAGCAGACCGACACCGGCTAACTATGGCTACACCTTC.

The chain employs TRBV7-9 and TRBJ2-7, with TRBD2 matching 11 bases. This CDR3 has 16 amino acids. Trimming took 5 bases from V and 1 from J; bases not matched to a gene: 7. Germline values: CDR1 SEHNR, CDR2 FQNEAQ (reference sequence). The CDR3 here is CASSPTSGRRSYEQYF. Here the CDR3 DNA reads TGTGCCAGCAGCCCAACTAGCGGGAGAAGGTCCTACGAGCAGTACTTC.

The chain is built from TRBV4-1 and TRBJ2-7; the D gene could be TRBD1 or TRBD2 (5 bases each). This CDR3 has 14 residues. Germline loops: CDR1 MGHRA, CDR2 YSYEKL. Deletions cut 0 bases from V and 1 base from J, with 7 bases between. In DNA form, the CDR3 reads TGCGCCAGCAGCCAAGAGGGGGAATCCTACGAGCAGTACTTC. Protein: CASSQEGESYEQYF.

This clone has a handful of counts. The V call is TRBV27, the J call TRBJ2-2, with TRBD1 matching 7 bases. The germline CDR1 and CDR2 sequences are MNHEY and SMNVEV (reference sequence). J was trimmed by 0 bases and V by 5 bases; bases with no gene match: 3. This CDR3 region has 15 residues. In DNA form, the CDR3 reads TGTGCCAGCAGTCCCGGGACAGCGAACACCGGGGAGCTGTTTTTT. This codes for CASSPGTANTGELFF.

V gene TRBV2 combines with J gene TRBJ2-5; D unclear. The J call may not be correct, given that the DNA end is closer to TRBJ2-7. The germline V gene encodes CDR1 SNHLY and CDR2 FYNNEI. CDR3 length equals 13 residues. CDR3 DNA sequence: TGTGCCAGCAACCCCGCACCTTCCTACGAGCAGTACTTC. Translated: CASNPAPSYEQYF.

The V and J genes are TRBV19 and TRBJ2-1, with a tentative D call TRBD2 (6 bases). Germline CDR1 reads LNHDA; CDR2 reads SQIVND (reference sequence). This CDR3 comprises 14 residues. The V and J ends lost 5 bases and 5 bases respectively, with 13 bases between them. The CDR3 reads CASSGGAGDNEQFF. In DNA, the CDR3 is TGTGCCAGTAGTGGGGGAGCGGGTGACAATGAGCAGTTCTTC.

The V gene is TRBV7-6, the J gene TRBJ2-5; TRBD2 matches 11 bases. The CDR3 runs 18 residues. V was pared by 0 bases and J by 0 bases, with 6 bases of the junction left unmatched. Germline CDR1 reads SGHVS; CDR2 reads FNYEAQ. The CDR3 spells CASSLAMVAGGYQETQYF. Written as DNA, the CDR3 is TGTGCCAGCAGCTTAGCGATGGTAGCGGGAGGGTACCAAGAGACCCAGTACTTC.

The chain has TRBV7-9 and TRBJ1-1; perhaps TRBD1 as D (5 bases). Trimming left V 1 base short and J 3 bases short, with 12 bases between. The CDR3 runs to 15 residues. Germline CDR1 is SEHNR and CDR2 is FQNEAQ (reference sequence). The CDR3 here is CASSLGSGIDTEAFF. The DNA for the CDR3 is TGTGCCAGCAGCTTAGGTTCAGGGATTGACACTGAAGCTTTCTTT.